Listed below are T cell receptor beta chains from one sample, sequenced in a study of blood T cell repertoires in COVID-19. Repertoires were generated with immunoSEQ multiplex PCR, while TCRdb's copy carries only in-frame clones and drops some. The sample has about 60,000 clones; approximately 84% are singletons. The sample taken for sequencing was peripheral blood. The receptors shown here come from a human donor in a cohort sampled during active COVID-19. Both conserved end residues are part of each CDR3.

CDR3: CASREAGGFYNEQFF
J: TRBJ2-1
V: TRBV7-2

CDR3: CASNPGQGVQLDSPLHF
J: TRBJ1-6
V: TRBV27

CDR3: CASSHTQGGNTEAFF
J: TRBJ1-1
V: TRBV6-5

CDR3: CASNINNQPQHF
J: TRBJ1-5
V: TRBV28

CDR3: CASSPPTSGSYEQYF
J: TRBJ2-7
V: TRBV28

CDR3: CASSGRLQGKLSGELFF
J: TRBJ2-2
V: TRBV5-4

CDR3: CASTAGDQPQHF
J: TRBJ1-5
V: TRBV28

CDR3: CASRGGRDLGNQPQHF
J: TRBJ1-5
V: TRBV2

CDR3: CASSSGQGANDEQYF
J: TRBJ2-7
V: TRBV5-1

CDR3: CASSVATVQETQYF
J: TRBJ2-5
V: TRBV9

CDR3: CASSFDGSSYEQYF
J: TRBJ2-7
V: TRBV6-2/TRBV6-3

CDR3: CASSYGSYGYTF
J: TRBJ1-2
V: TRBV6-2/TRBV6-3

CDR3: CATSRDSGNTEAFF
J: TRBJ1-1
V: TRBV15

CDR3: CAIRGLAGTATSGANVLTF
J: TRBJ2-6
V: TRBV10-3

CDR3: CASSYLGQGVSNSPLHF
J: TRBJ1-6
V: TRBV6-2/TRBV6-3

CDR3: CSSSVGTEAFF
J: TRBJ1-1
V: TRBV30

CDR3: CASRPAGGNQPQHF
J: TRBJ1-5
V: TRBV6-5

CDR3: CASSLGQLANYGYTF
J: TRBJ1-2
V: TRBV7-2

CDR3: CASSLGGFSGELFF
J: TRBJ2-2
V: TRBV6-2/TRBV6-3

CDR3: CASSYRQGALIGELFF
J: TRBJ2-2
V: TRBV6-5

CDR3: CASLQDRDNEQFF
J: TRBJ2-1
V: TRBV2

CDR3: CASSQGDSRVTQYF
J: TRBJ2-5
V: TRBV11-3

CDR3: CASRGGRTVNTEAFF
J: TRBJ1-1
V: TRBV2

CDR3: CASGRGYEQYF
J: TRBJ2-7
V: TRBV6-5

CDR3: CASSPDRGGRNQPQHF
J: TRBJ1-5
V: TRBV7-8

CDR3: CATSRIWDSPETQYF
J: TRBJ2-5
V: TRBV15

CDR3: CASSLASGGHEQYF
J: TRBJ2-7
V: TRBV5-1

CDR3: CASSPRQGGTEAFF
J: TRBJ1-1
V: TRBV7-2

CDR3: CASSSGGWDSPLHF
J: TRBJ1-6
V: TRBV7-2